The clone carrying this TCR beta chain was picked up a small number of times. Its target is unknown. This record belongs to a study of blood T cells in healthy people across ages. General study findings and limits: It was held that the diversity estimates obtained from one million T cells were underestimates. Both naive CD4+ cell counts and diversity were greater in long-lived donors than in aged donors.

The use of a sample-barcoded 5' primer and a J-beta primer mix characterized a second PCR of about 7 to 12 cycles. MiXCR was run by TCRdb on the 5' RACE reads, yielding one entry per CDR3 protein. The table has roughly 1.9 million distinct CDR3 sequences, about 39% seen once; the top ten hold under 30%. The clonotype was recovered from a human donor in good health. The material sequenced was blood.

CDR3: CASKDTGELFF. In DNA, the CDR3 is TGTGCCAGCAAGGACACCGGGGAGCTGTTTTTT. The chain couples TRBV28 to TRBJ2-2; D call uncertain. Germline V gene lookup returns CDR1 MDHEN and CDR2 SYDVKM. Trimming left V 7 bases short and J 3 bases short, with 3 bases between. The CDR3 loop spans 11 amino acids.